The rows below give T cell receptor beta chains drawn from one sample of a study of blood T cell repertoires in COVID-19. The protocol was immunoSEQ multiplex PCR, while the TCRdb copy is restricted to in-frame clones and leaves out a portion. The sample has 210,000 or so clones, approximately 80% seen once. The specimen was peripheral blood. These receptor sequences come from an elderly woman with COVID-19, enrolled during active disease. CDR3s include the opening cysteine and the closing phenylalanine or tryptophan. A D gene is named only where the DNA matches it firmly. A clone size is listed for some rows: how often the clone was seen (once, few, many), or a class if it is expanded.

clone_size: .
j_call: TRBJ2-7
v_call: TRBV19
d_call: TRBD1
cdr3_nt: TGTGCCAGTAGCCTCGGGCAGGGGGACTCCTACGAGCAGTACTTC
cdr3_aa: CASSLGQGDSYEQYF

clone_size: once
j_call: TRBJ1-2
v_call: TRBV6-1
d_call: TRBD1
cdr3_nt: TGTGCCAGCAGTGAACCGGGGACAGTGGGCTACACCTTC
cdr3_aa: CASSEPGTVGYTF

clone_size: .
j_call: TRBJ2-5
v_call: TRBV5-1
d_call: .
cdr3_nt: TGCGCCAGCAGCTTCCAAAGACCTACAGGGCAAGAGACCCAGTACTTC
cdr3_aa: CASSFQRPTGQETQYF

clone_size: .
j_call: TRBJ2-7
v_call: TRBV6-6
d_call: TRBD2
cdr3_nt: TGTGCCAGCAGGATACTAGCGGGAGGCCGCGATGAGCAGTACTTC
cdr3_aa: CASRILAGGRDEQYF

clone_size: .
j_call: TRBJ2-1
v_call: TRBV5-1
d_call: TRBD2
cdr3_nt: TGCGCCAGCAGCCTTAGCGGGGGCGATTACAATGAGCAGTTCTTC
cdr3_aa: CASSLSGGDYNEQFF

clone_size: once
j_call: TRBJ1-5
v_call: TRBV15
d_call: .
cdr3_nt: TGTGCCACCAGCAGAGATCTAGGTTGGATTGAGCCCCAGCATTTT
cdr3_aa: CATSRDLGWIEPQHF

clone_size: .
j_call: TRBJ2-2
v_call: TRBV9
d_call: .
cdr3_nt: TGTGCCAGCAGCGTATCAGGGGTGGGCGGGGAGCTGTTTTTT
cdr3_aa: CASSVSGVGGELFF

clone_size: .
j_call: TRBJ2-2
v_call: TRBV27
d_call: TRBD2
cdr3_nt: TGTGCCAGCAGTTTCCGGGGGGGTGAGGGCACCGGGGAGCTGTTTTTT
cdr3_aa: CASSFRGGEGTGELFF

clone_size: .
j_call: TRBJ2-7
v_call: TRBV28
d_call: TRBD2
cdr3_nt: TGTGCCAGCAGTTTTGGGTCCGGACTAGCAGCCTACGAGCAGTACTTC
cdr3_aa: CASSFGSGLAAYEQYF

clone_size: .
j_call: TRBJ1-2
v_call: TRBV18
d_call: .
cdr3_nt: TGTGCCAGCTCACCGTCAGACAGGAACCCTACCCAAACGGGTGGCTACACCTTC
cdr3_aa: CASSPSDRNPTQTGGYTF

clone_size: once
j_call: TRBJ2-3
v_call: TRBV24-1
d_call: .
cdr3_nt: TGTGCCACCAGTGCCCCTTCCCCACAGAACACAGATACGCAGTATTTT
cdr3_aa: CATSAPSPQNTDTQYF

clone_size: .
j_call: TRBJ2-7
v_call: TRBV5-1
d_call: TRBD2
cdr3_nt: TGCGCCAGCAGCTTGTATCGGGAGGGCTACGAGCAGTACTTC
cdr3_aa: CASSLYREGYEQYF

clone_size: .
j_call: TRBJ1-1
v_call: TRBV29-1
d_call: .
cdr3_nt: TGCAGCGTTGAATTCCAGATGAACACTGAAGCTTTCTTT
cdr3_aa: CSVEFQMNTEAFF